This TCR beta chain was recovered during a study of long-term antiretroviral therapy in people with HIV. CDR1 is LNHDA and CDR2 is SQIVND in the germline V gene (reference sequence). The germline V and J ends were trimmed by 5 bases and 4 bases, with 12 bases remaining between them. The CDR3 covers 14 residues. Version v3.0 of the immunoSEQ assay was performed at survey level. Some clones are missing from TCRdb's copy, which holds only in-frame ones; the method was immunoSEQ multiplex PCR. The sample holds 20,000 to 30,000 clones, approximately 87% seen once. V gene TRBV19 combines with J gene TRBJ1-3, with a weak D call TRBD1 (6 bases). This specimen was unsorted PBMCs, taken 4.7 to 5 years after starting antiretroviral therapy. The sequence came from a man aged 35-49 years with HIV. The DNA for the CDR3 is TGTGCCAGTAGTTGGGGGGGCGCCGGAAACACCATATATTTT. It codes for CASSWGGAGNTIYF.